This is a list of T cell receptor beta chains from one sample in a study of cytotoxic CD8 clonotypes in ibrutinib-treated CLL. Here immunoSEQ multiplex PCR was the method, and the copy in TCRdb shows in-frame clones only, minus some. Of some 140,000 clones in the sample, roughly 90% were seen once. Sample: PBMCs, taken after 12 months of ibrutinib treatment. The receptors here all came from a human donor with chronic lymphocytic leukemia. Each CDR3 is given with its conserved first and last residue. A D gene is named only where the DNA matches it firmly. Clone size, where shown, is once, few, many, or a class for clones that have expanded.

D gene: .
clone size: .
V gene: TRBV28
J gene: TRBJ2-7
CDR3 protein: CASSLGHPYEQYF
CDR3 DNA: TGTGCCAGCAGTTTGGGACACCCCTACGAGCAGTACTTC

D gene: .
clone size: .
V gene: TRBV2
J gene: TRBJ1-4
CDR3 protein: CASSEAETIYVGEKLFF
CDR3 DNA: TGTGCCAGCAGTGAGGCAGAAACTATCTATGTCGGTGAAAAACTGTTTTTT

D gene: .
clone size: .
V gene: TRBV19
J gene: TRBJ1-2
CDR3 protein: CASGNEGSGYTF
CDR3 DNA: TGTGCCAGTGGGAATGAGGGCTCTGGCTACACCTTC

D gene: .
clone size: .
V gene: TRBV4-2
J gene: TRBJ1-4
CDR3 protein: CASSQPQTGTTNEKLFF
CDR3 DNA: TGTGCCAGCAGCCAACCACAAACAGGCACAACTAATGAAAAACTGTTTTTT

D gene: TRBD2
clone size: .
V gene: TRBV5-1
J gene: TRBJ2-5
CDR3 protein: CASSLAVTGGTGETQYF
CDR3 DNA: TGCGCCAGCAGCTTGGCCGTTACGGGAGGGACGGGGGAGACCCAGTACTTC

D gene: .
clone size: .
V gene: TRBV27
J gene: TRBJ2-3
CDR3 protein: CASRPWDSGLPDTQYF
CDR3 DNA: TGTGCCAGCAGACCCTGGGACTCCGGACTCCCAGATACGCAGTATTTT

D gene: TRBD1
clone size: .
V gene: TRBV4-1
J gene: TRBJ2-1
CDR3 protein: CASSRESGTGRKEQFF
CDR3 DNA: TGCGCCAGCAGTCGGGAGTCCGGGACAGGTCGAAAAGAGCAGTTCTTC

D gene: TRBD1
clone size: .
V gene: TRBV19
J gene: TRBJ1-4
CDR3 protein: CASSYPGTENEKLFF
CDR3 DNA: TGTGCCAGTAGCTATCCCGGGACAGAAAATGAAAAACTGTTTTTT

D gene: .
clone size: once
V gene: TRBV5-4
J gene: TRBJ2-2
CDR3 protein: CASSFVEGNTGELFF
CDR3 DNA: TGTGCCAGCAGCTTCGTGGAGGGGAACACCGGGGAGCTGTTTTTT

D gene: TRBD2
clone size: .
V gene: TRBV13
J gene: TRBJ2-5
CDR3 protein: CASSLGGRGEETQYF
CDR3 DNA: TGTGCCAGCAGCTTGGGCGGGAGGGGCGAAGAGACCCAGTACTTC

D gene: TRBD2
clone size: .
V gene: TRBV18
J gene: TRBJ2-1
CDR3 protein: CASSTERAGGYNEQFF
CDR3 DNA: TGTGCCAGCTCAACAGAAAGAGCGGGAGGTTACAATGAGCAGTTCTTC

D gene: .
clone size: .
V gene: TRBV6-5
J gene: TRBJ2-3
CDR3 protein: CASSFSTKFTDTQYF
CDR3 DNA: TGTGCCAGCAGTTTTTCTACGAAATTCACAGATACGCAGTATTTT

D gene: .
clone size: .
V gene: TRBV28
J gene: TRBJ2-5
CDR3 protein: CASNPMGQGDWETQYF
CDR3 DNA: TGTGCCAGCAATCCCATGGGACAAGGGGATTGGGAGACCCAGTACTTC

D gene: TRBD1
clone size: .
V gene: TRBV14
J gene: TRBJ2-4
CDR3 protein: CASSQDKDRGIFGKNIQYF
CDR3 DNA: TGTGCCAGCAGCCAAGACAAGGACAGGGGAATTTTTGGCAAAAACATTCAGTACTTC

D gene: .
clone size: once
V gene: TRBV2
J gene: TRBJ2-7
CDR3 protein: CASWAWGARIYEQYF
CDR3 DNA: TGTGCCAGCTGGGCTTGGGGGGCGCGGATCTACGAGCAGTACTTC

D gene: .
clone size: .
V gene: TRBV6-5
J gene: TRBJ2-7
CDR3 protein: CASSYSDRKYEQYF
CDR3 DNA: TGTGCCAGCAGTTACTCTGATAGAAAATACGAGCAGTACTTC

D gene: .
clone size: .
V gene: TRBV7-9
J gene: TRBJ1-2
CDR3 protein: CASSLGGADYGYTF
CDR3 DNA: TGTGCCAGCAGCTTAGGGGGGGCAGACTATGGCTACACCTTC

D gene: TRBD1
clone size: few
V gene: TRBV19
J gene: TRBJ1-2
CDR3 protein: CASSRLGQGSGYTF
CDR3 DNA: TGTGCCAGTAGTAGGTTAGGACAGGGATCCGGCTACACCTTC

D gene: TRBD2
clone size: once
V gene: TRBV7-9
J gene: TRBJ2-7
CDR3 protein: CASSSRGNPYEQYF
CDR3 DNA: TGTGCCAGCAGCTCGCGGGGGAACCCCTACGAGCAGTACTTC

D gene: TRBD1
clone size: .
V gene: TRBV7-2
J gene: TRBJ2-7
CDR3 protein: CASSFGQGMRSRRSYEQYF
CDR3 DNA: TGTGCCAGCAGCTTCGGACAGGGAATGAGGTCACGAAGGTCCTACGAGCAGTACTTC

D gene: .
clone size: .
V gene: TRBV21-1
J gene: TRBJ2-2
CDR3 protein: CASSKCGKEQTTGELFF
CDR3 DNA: TGTGCCAGCAGCAAATGTGGTAAGGAACAAACGACCGGGGAGCTGTTTTTT

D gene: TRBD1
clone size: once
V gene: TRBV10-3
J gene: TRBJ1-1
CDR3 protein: CAIQIGQGTEAFF
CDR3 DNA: TGTGCCATCCAGATCGGACAGGGGACTGAAGCTTTCTTT

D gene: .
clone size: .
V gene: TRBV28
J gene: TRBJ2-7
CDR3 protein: CASGPTLGYEQYF
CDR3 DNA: TGTGCCAGCGGACCCACCCTGGGATACGAGCAGTACTTC

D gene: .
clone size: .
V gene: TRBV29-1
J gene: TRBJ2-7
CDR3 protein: CSARDVTYEQYF
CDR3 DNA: TGCAGCGCCCGGGACGTTACCTACGAGCAGTACTTC

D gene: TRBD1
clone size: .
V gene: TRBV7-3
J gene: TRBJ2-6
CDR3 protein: CASSSEGQGNSLVGANVLTF
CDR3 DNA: TGTGCCAGCAGCTCCGAGGGACAGGGGAATTCGCTGGTCGGGGCCAACGTCCTGACTTTC

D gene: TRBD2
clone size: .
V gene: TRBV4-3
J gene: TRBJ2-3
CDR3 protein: CASSRTRLAGDTDTQYF
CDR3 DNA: TGCGCCAGCAGCCGCACCCGACTAGCGGGAGACACAGATACGCAGTATTTT

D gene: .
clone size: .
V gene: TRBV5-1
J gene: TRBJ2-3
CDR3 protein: CASSFSGSTDTQYF
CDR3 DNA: TGCGCCAGCAGCTTTAGCGGTAGCACAGATACGCAGTATTTT

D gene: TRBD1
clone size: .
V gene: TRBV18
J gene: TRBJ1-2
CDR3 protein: CASSLYTGTENGYTF
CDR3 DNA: TGTGCCAGCTCACTTTATACTGGGACAGAAAATGGCTACACCTTC

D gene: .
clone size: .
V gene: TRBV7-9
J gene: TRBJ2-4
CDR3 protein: CASSLGPSGTGPKNIQYF
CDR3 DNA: TGTGCCAGCAGCTTAGGGCCCTCGGGGACGGGGCCCAAAAACATTCAGTACTTC

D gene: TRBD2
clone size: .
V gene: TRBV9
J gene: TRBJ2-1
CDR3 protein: CASRGGAGGSDEQFF
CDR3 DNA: TGTGCCAGCAGGGGAGGAGCGGGAGGATCGGATGAGCAGTTCTTC

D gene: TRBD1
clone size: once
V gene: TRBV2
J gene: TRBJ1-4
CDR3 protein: CASSDPPTGGYLANEKLFF
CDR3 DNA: TGTGCCAGCAGCGACCCACCCACAGGGGGTTATCTGGCTAATGAAAAACTGTTTTTT

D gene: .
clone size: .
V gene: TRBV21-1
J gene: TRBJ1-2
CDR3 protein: CASGYRGPSYGYTF
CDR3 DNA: TGTGCCAGCGGGTACAGGGGTCCGAGCTATGGCTACACCTTC

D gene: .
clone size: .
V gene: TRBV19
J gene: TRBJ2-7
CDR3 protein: CASSAGAVYEQYF
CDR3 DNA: TGTGCCAGTAGTGCGGGGGCTGTCTACGAGCAGTACTTC

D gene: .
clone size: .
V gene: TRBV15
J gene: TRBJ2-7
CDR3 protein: CATSTGGTSYEQYF
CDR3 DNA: TGTGCCACCAGCACCGGCGGGACCTCCTACGAGCAGTACTTC

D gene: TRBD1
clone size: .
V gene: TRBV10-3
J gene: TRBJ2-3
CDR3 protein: CAIRGQGAQDTQYF
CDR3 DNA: TGTGCCATCAGGGGACAGGGGGCACAGGATACGCAGTATTTT

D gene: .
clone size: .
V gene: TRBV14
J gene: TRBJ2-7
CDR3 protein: CASSPRSPYEQYF
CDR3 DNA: TGTGCCAGCAGCCCAAGGTCCCCCTACGAGCAGTACTTC

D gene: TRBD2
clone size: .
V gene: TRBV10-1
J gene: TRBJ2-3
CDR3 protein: CASSEWLAGAADTQYF
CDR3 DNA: TGCGCCAGCAGTGAGTGGCTAGCGGGAGCGGCAGATACGCAGTATTTT

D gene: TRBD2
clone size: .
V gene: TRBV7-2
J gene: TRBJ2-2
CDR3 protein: CASSGPGLQSGELFF
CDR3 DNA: TGTGCCAGCAGCGGCCCGGGACTACAATCCGGGGAGCTGTTTTTT

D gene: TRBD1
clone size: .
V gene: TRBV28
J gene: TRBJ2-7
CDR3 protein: CASRPPDRPTYEQYF
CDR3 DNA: TGTGCCAGCAGACCCCCGGACAGGCCAACCTACGAGCAGTACTTC

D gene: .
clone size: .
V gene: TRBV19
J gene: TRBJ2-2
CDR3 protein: CASSITGAGELFF
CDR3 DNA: TGTGCCAGTAGTATTACGGGGGCCGGGGAGCTGTTTTTT

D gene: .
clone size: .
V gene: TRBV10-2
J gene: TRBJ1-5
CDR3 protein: CASQGAGENQPQHF
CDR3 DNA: TGCGCCAGCCAGGGCGCGGGTGAAAATCAGCCCCAGCATTTT

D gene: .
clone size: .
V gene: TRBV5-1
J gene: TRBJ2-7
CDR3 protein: CASSSWGPHSYEQYF
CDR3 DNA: TGCGCCAGCAGCTCGTGGGGGCCTCACTCCTACGAGCAGTACTTC

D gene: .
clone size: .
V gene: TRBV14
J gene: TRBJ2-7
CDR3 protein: CASSLDSYEQYF
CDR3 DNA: TGTGCCAGCAGCCTGGACAGCTACGAGCAGTACTTC

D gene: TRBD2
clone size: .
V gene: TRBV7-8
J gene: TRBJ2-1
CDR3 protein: CASSLAPAGGLNEQFF
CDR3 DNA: TGTGCCAGCAGCTTAGCGCCAGCGGGAGGGCTGAATGAGCAGTTCTTC

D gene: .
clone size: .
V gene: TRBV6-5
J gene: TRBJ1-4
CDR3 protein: CASSPTAPNEKLFF
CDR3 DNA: TGTGCCAGCAGCCCGACAGCCCCTAATGAAAAACTGTTTTTT

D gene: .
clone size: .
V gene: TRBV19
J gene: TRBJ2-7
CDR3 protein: CASRPTGIPLYEQYF
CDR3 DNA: TGTGCCAGTAGACCAACAGGGATACCCCTCTACGAGCAGTACTTC

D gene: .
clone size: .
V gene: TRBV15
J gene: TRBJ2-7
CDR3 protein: CATSRGRVGFYEQYF
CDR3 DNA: TGTGCCACCAGCAGAGGTAGGGTAGGGTTCTACGAGCAGTACTTC

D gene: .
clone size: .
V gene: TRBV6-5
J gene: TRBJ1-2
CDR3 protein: CASRRQPAGYGYTF
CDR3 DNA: TGTGCCAGCAGACGACAGCCCGCAGGCTATGGCTACACCTTC

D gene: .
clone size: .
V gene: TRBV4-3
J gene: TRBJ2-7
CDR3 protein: CASSQVDREGDEQYF
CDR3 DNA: TGCGCCAGCAGCCAAGTTGACAGGGAGGGTGACGAGCAGTACTTC

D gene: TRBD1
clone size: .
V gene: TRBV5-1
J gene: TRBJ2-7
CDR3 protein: CASSLGGQGQYEQYF
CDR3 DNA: TGCGCCAGCAGCTTGGGAGGACAGGGGCAATACGAGCAGTACTTC

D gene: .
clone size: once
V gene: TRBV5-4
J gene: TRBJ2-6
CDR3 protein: CASSRGANVLTF
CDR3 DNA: TGTGCCAGCAGCCGAGGGGCCAACGTCCTGACTTTC

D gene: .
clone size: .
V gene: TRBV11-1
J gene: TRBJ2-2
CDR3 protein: CASSPRDTNTGELFF
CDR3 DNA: TGTGCCAGCAGCCCCCGGGACACGAACACCGGGGAGCTGTTTTTT

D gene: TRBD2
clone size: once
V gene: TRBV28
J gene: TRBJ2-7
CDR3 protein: CASSFYGLAGVYEQYF
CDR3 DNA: TGTGCCAGCAGTTTCTATGGACTAGCGGGAGTATACGAGCAGTACTTC